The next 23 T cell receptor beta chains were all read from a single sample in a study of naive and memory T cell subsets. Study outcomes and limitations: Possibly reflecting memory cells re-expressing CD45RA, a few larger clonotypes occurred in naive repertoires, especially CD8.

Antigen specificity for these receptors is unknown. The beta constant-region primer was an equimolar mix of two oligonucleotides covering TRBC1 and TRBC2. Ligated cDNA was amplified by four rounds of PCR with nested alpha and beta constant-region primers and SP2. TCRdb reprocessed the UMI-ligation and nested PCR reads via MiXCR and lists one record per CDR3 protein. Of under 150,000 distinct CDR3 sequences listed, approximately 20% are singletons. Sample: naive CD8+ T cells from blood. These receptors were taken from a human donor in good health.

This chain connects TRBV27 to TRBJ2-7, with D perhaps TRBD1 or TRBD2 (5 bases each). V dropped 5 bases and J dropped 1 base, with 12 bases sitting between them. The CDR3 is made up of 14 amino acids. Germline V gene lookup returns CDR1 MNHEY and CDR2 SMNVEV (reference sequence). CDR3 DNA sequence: TGTGCCAGCAGTCCCGTGGGACCTTCCTACGAGCAGTACTTC. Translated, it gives CASSPVGPSYEQYF.

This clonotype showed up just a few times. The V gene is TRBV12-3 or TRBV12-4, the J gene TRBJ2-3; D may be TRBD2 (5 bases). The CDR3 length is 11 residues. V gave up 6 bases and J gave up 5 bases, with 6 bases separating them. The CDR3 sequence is CASRSGDTQYF. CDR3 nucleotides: TGTGCCAGCAGGAGCGGAGATACGCAGTATTTT.

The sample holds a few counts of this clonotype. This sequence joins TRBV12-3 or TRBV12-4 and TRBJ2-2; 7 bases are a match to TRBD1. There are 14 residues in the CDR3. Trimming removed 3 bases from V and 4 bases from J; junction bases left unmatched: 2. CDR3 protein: CASSLGTVTGELFF. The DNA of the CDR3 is TGTGCCAGCAGTTTGGGGACAGTCACCGGGGAGCTGTTTTTT.

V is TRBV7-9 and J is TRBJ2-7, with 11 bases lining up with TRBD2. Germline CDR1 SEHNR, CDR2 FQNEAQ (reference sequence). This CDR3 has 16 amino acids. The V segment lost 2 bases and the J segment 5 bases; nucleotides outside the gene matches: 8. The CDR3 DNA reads TGTGCCAGCAGCTTATCATTGACTAGCGGGAAGGACGAGCAGTACTTC. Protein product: CASSLSLTSGKDEQYF.

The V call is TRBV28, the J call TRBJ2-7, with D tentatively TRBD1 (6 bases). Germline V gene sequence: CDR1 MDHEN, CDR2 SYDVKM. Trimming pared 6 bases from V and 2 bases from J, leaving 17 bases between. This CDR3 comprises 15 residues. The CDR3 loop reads CASRLTPTGPYEQYF. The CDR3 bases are TGTGCCAGCAGACTAACCCCCACAGGGCCCTACGAGCAGTACTTC. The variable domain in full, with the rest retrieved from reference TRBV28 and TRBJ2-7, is DVKVTQSSRYLVKRTGEKVFLECVQDMDHENMFWYRQDPGLGLRLIYFSYDVKMKEKGDIPEGYSVSREKKERFSLILESASTNQTSMYLCASRLTPTGPYEQYFGPGTRLTVT.

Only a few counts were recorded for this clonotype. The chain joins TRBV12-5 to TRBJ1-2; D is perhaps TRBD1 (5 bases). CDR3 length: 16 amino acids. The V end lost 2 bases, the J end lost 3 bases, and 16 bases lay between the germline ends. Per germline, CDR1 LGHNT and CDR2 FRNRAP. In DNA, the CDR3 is TGTGCTAGTGGTTTGCCGAGCGCGGGGCGGGACTATGGCTACACCTTC. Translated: CASGLPSAGRDYGYTF. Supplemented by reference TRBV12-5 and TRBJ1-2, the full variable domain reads DARVTQTPRHKVTEMGQEVTMRCQPILGHNTVFWYRQTMMQGLELLAYFRNRAPLDDSGMPKDRFSAEMPDATLATLKIQPSEPRDSAVYFCASGLPSAGRDYGYTFGSGTRLTVV.

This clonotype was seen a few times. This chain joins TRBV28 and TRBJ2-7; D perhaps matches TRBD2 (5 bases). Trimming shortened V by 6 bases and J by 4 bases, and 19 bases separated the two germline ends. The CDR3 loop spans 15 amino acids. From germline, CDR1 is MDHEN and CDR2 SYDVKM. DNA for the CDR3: TGTGCCAGCAGCCCCTTACTAGGAAATCTGTACGAGCAGTACTTC. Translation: CASSPLLGNLYEQYF.

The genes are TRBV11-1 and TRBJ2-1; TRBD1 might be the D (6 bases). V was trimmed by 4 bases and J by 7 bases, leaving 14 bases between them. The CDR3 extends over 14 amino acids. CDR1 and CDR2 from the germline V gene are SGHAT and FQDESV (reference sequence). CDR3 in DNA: TGTGCCAGCAGCTCATCTTGGGGGCCAAATGAGCAGTTCTTC. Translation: CASSSSWGPNEQFF.

This CDR3 reads CASSLLAAGGNTEAFF. In DNA form, the CDR3 reads TGTGCCAGCAGTTTATTGGCGGCAGGGGGGAACACTGAAGCTTTCTTT. The chain uses TRBV27 and TRBJ1-1; 7 nucleotides match TRBD1. There are 16 residues in the CDR3. The V gene's germline CDR1 is MNHEY and CDR2 SMNVEV (reference sequence). Germline trimming cut 1 base from V and 1 base from J; bases unmatched to any gene: 6.

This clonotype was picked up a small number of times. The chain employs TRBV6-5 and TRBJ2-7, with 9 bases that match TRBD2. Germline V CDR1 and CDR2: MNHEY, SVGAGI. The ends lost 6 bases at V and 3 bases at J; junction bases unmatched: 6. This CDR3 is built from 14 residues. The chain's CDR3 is CASRIAGANYEQYF. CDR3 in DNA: TGTGCCAGCAGAATAGCGGGAGCCAACTACGAGCAGTACTTC.

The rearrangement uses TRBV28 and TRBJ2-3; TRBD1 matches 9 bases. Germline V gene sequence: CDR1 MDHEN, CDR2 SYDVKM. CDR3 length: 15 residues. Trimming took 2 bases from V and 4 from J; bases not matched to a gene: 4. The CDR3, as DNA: TGTGCCAGCAGTTTACGACAGGGGGTCTCAGATACGCAGTATTTT. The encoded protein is CASSLRQGVSDTQYF.

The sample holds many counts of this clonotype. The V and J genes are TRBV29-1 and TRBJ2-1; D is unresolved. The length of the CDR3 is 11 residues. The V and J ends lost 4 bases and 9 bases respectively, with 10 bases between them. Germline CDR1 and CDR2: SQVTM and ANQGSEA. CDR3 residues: CSVVVFGEQFF. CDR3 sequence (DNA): TGCAGCGTTGTAGTATTTGGTGAGCAGTTCTTC.

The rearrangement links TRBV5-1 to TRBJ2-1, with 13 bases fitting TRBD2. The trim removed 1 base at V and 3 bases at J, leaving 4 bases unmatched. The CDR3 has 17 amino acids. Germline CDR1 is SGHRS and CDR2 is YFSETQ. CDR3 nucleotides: TGCGCCAGCAGCTTGTTACTAGCGGGAGGGCACTACAATGAGCAGTTCTTC. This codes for CASSLLLAGGHYNEQFF. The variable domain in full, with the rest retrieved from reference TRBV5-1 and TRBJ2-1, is KAGVTQTPRYLIKTRGQQVTLSCSPISGHRSVSWYQQTPGQGLQFLFEYFSETQRNKGNFPGRFSGRQFSNSRSEMNVSTLELGDSALYLCASSLLLAGGHYNEQFFGPGTRLTVL.

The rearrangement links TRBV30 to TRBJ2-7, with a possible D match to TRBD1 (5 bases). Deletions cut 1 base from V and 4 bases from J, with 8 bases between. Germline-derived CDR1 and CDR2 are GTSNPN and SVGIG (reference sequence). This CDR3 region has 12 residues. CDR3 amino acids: CAWSGGGYEQYF. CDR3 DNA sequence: TGTGCCTGGAGTGGGGGCGGATACGAGCAGTACTTC. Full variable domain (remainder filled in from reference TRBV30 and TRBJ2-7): SQTIHQWPATLVQPVGSPLSLECTVEGTSNPNLYWYRQAAGRGLQLLFYSVGIGQISSEVPQNLSASRPQDRQFILSSKKLLLSDSGFYLCAWSGGGYEQYFGPGTRLTVT.

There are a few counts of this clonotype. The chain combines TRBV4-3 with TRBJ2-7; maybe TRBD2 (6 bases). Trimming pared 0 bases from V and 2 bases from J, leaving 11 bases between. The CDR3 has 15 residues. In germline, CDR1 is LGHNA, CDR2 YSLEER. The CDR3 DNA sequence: TGCGCCAGCAGCCAAGATTGGGGACTTACCTACGAGCAGTACTTC. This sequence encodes CASSQDWGLTYEQYF.

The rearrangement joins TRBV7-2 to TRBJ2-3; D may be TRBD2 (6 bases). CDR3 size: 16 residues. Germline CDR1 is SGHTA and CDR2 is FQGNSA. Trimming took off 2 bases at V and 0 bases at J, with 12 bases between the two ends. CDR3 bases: TGTGCCAGCAGCTTAAGTCGGCGGGAAAGCACAGATACGCAGTATTTT. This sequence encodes CASSLSRRESTDTQYF.

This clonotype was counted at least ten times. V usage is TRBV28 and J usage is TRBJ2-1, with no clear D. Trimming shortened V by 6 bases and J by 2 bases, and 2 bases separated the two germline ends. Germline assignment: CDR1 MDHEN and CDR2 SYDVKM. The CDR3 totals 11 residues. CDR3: CASSAYNEQFF. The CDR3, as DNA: TGTGCCAGCAGCGCCTACAATGAGCAGTTCTTC.

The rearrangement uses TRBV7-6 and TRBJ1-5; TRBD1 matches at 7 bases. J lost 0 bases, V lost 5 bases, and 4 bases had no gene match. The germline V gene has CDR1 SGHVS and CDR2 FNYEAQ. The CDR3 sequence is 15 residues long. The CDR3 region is CASSLTGASNQPQHF. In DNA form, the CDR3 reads TGTGCCAGCAGCCTTACAGGGGCTAGCAATCAGCCCCAGCATTTT.

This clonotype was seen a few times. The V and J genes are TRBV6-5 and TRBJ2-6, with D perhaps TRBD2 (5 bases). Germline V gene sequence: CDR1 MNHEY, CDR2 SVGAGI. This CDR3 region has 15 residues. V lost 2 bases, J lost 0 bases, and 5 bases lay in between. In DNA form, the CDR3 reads TGTGCCAGCAGTTACCGGGGCTCTGGGGCCAACGTCCTGACTTTC. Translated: CASSYRGSGANVLTF.

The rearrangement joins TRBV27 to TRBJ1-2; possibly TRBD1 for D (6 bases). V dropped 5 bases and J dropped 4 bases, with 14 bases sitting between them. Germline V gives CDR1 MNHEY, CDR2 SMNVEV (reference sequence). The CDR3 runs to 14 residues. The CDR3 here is CASSPSGAVYGYTF. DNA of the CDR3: TGTGCCAGCAGTCCCTCGGGGGCGGTCTATGGCTACACCTTC.

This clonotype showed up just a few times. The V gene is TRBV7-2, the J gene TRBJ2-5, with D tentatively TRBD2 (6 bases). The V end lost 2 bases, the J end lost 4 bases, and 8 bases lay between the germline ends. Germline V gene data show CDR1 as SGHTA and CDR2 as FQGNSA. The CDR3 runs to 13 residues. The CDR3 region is CASSLWEVETQYF. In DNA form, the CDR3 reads TGTGCCAGCAGCTTATGGGAGGTAGAGACCCAGTACTTC.

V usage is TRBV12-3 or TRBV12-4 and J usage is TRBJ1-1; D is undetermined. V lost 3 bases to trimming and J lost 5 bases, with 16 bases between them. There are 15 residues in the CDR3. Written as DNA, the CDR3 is TGTGCCAGCAGTTTTACGCGGCCCAGTCGGACTGAAGCTTTCTTT. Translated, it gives CASSFTRPSRTEAFF.

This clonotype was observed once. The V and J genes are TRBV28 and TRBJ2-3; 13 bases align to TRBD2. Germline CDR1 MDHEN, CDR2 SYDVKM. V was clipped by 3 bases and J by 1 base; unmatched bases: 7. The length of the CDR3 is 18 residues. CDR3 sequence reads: CASSFPTSGGTGTDTQYF. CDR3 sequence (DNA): TGTGCCAGCAGTTTCCCGACTAGCGGGGGGACTGGCACAGATACGCAGTATTTT. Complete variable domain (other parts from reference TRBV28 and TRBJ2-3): DVKVTQSSRYLVKRTGEKVFLECVQDMDHENMFWYRQDPGLGLRLIYFSYDVKMKEKGDIPEGYSVSREKKERFSLILESASTNQTSMYLCASSFPTSGGTGTDTQYFGPGTRLTVL.